This T cell receptor (beta chain) was identified in a study of cytomegalovirus exposure and HLA in healthy donors. Study-wide context: Samples from HLA-typed donors yielded some 85 million unique TCRs in an early data release.

General observations from the study: Segments of the TCR beta V type were, in most cases, productive about 90% or about 30% of the time in an earlier analysis. Confirmation in vitro established that a few CMV-associated chains were specific for CMV antigens.

Sampled while nominally healthy, donors likely had unrecorded immune exposures. The PCR had 60 Vbeta and 13 Jbeta primers. This table comes from immunoSEQ multiplex PCR, and its TCRdb copy is limited to in-frame clones, with some not included. Of some 160,000 clones in the sample, nearly 80% were seen once. Remarks on this clone: Its antigen is as yet unknown.

Germline V CDR1 and CDR2: SNHLY, FYNNEI. The CDR3 length is 11 residues. The genes are TRBV2 and TRBJ2-5, with D uncertain. The closer fit of TRBJ2-7 to the DNA end suggests the J call may be wrong. The sequence was obtained from a woman between 35 and 50 years old in good health and CMV-seronegative. The sample taken for sequencing was PBMCs. The CDR3 bases are TGTGCCAGCAGTGCGTCCTACGAGCAGTACTTC. Translation gives CASSASYEQYF.